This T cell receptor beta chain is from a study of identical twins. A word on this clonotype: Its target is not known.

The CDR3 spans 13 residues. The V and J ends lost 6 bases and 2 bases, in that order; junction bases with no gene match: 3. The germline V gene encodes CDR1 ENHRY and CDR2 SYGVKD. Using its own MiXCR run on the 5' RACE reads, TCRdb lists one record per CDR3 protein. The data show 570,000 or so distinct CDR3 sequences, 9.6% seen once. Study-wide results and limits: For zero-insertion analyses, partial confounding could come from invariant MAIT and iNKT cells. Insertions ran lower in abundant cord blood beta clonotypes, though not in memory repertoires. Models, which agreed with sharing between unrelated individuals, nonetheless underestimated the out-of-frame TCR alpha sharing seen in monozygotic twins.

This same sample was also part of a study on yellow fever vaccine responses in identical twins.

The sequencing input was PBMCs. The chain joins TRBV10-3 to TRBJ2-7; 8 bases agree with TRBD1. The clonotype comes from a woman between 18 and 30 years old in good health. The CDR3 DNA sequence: TGTGCCATCAGCACGACAGGGGCCTACGAGCAGTACTTC. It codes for CAISTTGAYEQYF.